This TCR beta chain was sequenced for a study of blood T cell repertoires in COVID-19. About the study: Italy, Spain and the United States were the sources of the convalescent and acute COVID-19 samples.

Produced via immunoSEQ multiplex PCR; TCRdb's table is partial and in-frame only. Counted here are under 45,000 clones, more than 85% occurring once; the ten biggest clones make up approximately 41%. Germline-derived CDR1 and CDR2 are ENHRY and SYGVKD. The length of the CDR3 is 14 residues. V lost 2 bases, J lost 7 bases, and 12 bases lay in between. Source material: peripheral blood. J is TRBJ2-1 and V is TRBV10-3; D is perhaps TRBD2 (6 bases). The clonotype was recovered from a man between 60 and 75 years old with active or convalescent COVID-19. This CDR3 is CAISEGGLRNEQFF. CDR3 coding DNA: TGTGCCATCAGTGAGGGGGGACTTCGGAATGAGCAGTTCTTC.